The source of this TCR beta chain is a study of cytomegalovirus exposure and HLA in healthy donors. This clone was seen more than once but under ten times. Primers included in the PCR were 60 Vbeta and 13 Jbeta primers. Assay: immunoSEQ multiplex PCR; the TCRdb copy retains only in-frame clones and omits some. The sample includes around 92,000 clones, roughly 79% of them seen just once. The CDR3 spans 13 residues. Germline lookup yields CDR1 MNHEY and CDR2 SVGAGI. V shed 0 bases, J shed 9 bases, and the junction held 0 bases outside the gene matches. Sequenced material: PBMCs. The genes are TRBV6-5 and TRBJ2-3; the match to TRBD1 covers 10 bases. This sequence was found in a woman in her 70s in good health and CMV-seropositive. The CDR3: CASSYSGQGTQYF. CDR3 nucleotide sequence: TGTGCCAGCAGTTACTCGGGACAGGGGACGCAGTATTTT.